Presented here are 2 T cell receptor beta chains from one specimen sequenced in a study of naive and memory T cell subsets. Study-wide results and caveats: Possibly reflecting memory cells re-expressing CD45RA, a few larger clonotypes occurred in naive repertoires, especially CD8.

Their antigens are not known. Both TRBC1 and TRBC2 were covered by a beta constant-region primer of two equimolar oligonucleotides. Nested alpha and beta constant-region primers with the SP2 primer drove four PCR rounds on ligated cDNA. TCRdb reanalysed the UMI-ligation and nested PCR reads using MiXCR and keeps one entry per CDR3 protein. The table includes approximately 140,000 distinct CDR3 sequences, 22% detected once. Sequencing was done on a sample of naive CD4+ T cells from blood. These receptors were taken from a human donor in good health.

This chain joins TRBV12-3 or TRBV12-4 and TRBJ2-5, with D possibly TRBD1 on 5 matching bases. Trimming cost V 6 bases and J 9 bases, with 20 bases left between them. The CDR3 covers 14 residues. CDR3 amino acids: CASSPPPQGTAQYF. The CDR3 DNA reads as TGTGCCAGCAGCCCACCCCCCCAGGGAACGGCCCAGTACTTC.

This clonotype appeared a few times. The CDR3 is CASSPHPSGNTEAFF. CDR3 in DNA: TGTGCCAGCAGCCCCCATCCAAGCGGGAACACTGAAGCTTTCTTT. This chain uses TRBV7-3 with TRBJ1-1, with D hard to call. V was pared by 5 bases and J by 1 base, with 14 bases between. This CDR3 is built from 15 residues. Germline V gives CDR1 SGHTA, CDR2 FQGTGA.